This TCR beta chain was retrieved from a study of CD8+CD57+ T cells in acquired aplastic anemia. The wider study: Each DNA sample taken from sorted CD4+ and CD8+ cells came to about 3.2 ug on average.

With 2 bases removed from V and 6 bases from J, the gap between germline ends came to 10 bases. This CDR3 spans 14 amino acids. Germline CDR1 LNHNV, CDR2 YYDKDF (reference sequence). Sequencing involved patients with CD8+CD57+ cell expansion previously shown by flow cytometry. Worth noting for this clonotype: The antigen is unknown.

The study's findings and limits: Common to patients and controls were about 31 CD8+ CDR3 sequences.

Template material for TCR beta VDJ and CDR3 profiling consisted of genomic DNA. MiXCR, applied by TCRdb to the reads, yields one record per CDR3 protein. The data show about 160,000 distinct CDR3 sequences, with 40% to 60% seen just once and 30% to 40% held by the top ten. The sequence was collected from a human donor with aplastic anemia. V usage is TRBV15 and J usage is TRBJ1-4; D uncertain. The sequenced material came from sorted CD4+, CD8+, or CD8+CD57+ T cells (not recorded which) from PBMCs. The DNA of the CDR3 is TGTGCCACCAGCAGACCGCCCACTCATGAAAAACTGTTTTTT. Amino acids: CATSRPPTHEKLFF.